This T cell receptor beta chain was captured by sequencing in a study of T cells in Graves' hyperthyroidism and ophthalmopathy. Amplified TCR beta CDR3 regions came from RNA transcripts. A set of HTBI primers served as the primers for a first-round RT-PCR of the TCR CDR3. TCRdb ran MiXCR on the multiplex PCR reads and lists one entry per CDR3 protein. This table has about 740,000 distinct CDR3 sequences, 12% to 15% appearing once. Per germline, CDR1 DFQATT and CDR2 SNEGSKA (reference sequence). CDR3 size: 15 residues. V lost 0 bases and J 3 bases, leaving 12 bases between the germline ends. A few counts support this clonotype.

Sequenced input: blood. This sequence was found in a young woman with Graves' hyperthyroidism. V gene TRBV20-1 combines with J gene TRBJ2-1; D might be TRBD2 (6 bases). This chain's CDR3 is CSARDGTSNYNEQFF. The CDR3 nucleotides read TGCAGTGCTAGAGATGGGACTTCCAACTACAATGAGCAGTTCTTC.